Presented here are 21 T cell receptor beta chains from one specimen sequenced in a study of shared clonotypes between healthy human individuals. This table comes from immunoSEQ multiplex PCR, and its TCRdb copy is limited to in-frame clones, with some not included. In the table there are some 680,000 clones, less than 80% of which are singletons. Source material: memory CD4+ T cells sorted from blood. Regarding subset: CD45RA-negative fraction. All receptors derive from a woman under 40 in good health.

This rearrangement joins TRBV7-2 to TRBJ1-3, with D unresolved. Trimming pared 5 bases from V and 3 bases from J, leaving 14 bases between. Germline V lookup: CDR1 SGHTA, CDR2 FQGNSA. This CDR3 is built from 15 residues. CDR3 region: CASSPRNLGGNTIYF. The CDR3 DNA reads as TGTGCCAGCAGCCCGAGGAACTTGGGTGGAAACACCATATATTTT.

This clone was seen once. This chain joins TRBV14 and TRBJ2-1; 8 bases agree with TRBD1. The J segment lost 7 bases and the V segment lost 6 bases, leaving 5 bases of the junction unmatched. CDR3 length: 13 amino acids. CDR1 and CDR2 (germline): SGHDN, FVKESK. Written as DNA, the CDR3 is TGTGCCAGCAGGAAGACAGGGGCGAATGAGCAGTTCTTC. Translating gives CASRKTGANEQFF.

V usage is TRBV4-1 and J usage is TRBJ2-6, with 9 bases aligning to TRBD1. With V trimmed by 0 bases and J by 2 bases, 2 bases remained unmatched. The CDR3 is 17 residues long. CDR1 MGHRA and CDR2 YSYEKL come from the germline V gene. CDR3 DNA: TGCGCCAGCAGCCAAGAACAGGGGGCTGCTGGGGCCAACGTCCTGACTTTC. As protein: CASSQEQGAAGANVLTF.

This chain connects TRBV28 to TRBJ2-7; 8 nucleotides agree with TRBD1. Germline V gene sequence: CDR1 MDHEN, CDR2 SYDVKM. J gave up 0 bases and V 6 bases, and 4 bases lay outside the gene matches. CDR3 length: 14 residues. The CDR3, as DNA: TGTGCCAGCAGAGACACAGGGGGCTCCTACGAGCAGTACTTC. Amino acid sequence: CASRDTGGSYEQYF.

This clone was recorded a few times. This chain links TRBV6-5 with TRBJ2-2, with D possibly being TRBD1 (6 bases). Germline V lookup: CDR1 MNHEY, CDR2 SVGAGI. V was shortened by 5 bases and J by 4 bases, with 11 bases between the two germline ends. CDR3 length: 14 amino acids. CDR3 sequence reads: CASSVQGITGELFF. The CDR3 DNA reads as TGTGCCAGCAGTGTACAGGGTATCACCGGGGAGCTGTTTTTT.

This chain uses TRBV13 with TRBJ2-3, with D possibly TRBD2 on 5 matching bases. Between the trimmed V and J ends, which lost 6 bases and 4 bases, there was a span of 14 bases. Per germline, CDR1 PRHDT and CDR2 FYEKMQ (reference sequence). This CDR3 is 14 amino acids long. The CDR3 region is CASSSSGGADTQYF. DNA for the CDR3: TGTGCCAGCAGTTCATCAGGAGGCGCAGATACGCAGTATTTT. Complete variable domain (other parts from reference TRBV13 and TRBJ2-3): AAGVIQSPRHLIKEKRETATLKCYPIPRHDTVYWYQQGPGQDPQFLISFYEKMQSDKGSIPDRFSAQQFSDYHSELNMSSLELGDSALYFCASSSSGGADTQYFGPGTRLTVL.

Of note for this clone: One junction end does not reproduce the germline sequence, and a read error may be involved. This sequence joins TRBV4-1 and TRBJ2-7; D call uncertain. This CDR3 is built from 14 residues. Per germline, CDR1 MGHRA and CDR2 YSYEKL. Written as DNA, the CDR3 is TGTGCCAGCAGCTTGGAATATATGGGCCGCGAGCAGTACTTC. Residues: CASSLEYMGREQYF.

The rearrangement uses TRBV7-3 and TRBJ2-1, with TRBD1 matching 12 bases. This CDR3 region has 16 residues. The germline CDR1 and CDR2 sequences are SGHTA and FQGTGA. The ends lost 2 bases at V and 7 bases at J; junction bases unmatched: 6. The CDR3 loop is CASSLFAGQGANEQFF. CDR3 bases: TGTGCCAGCAGCTTATTTGCGGGACAGGGGGCGAATGAGCAGTTCTTC.

The V call is TRBV19, the J call TRBJ2-1; 7 nucleotides line up with TRBD2. Germline CDR1 reads LNHDA; CDR2 reads SQIVND (reference sequence). The V segment lost 9 bases and the J segment 8 bases; nucleotides outside the gene matches: 10. The CDR3 is 13 amino acids. For the CDR3, the DNA is TGTGCCAGCCCGGGACTAAGAGAGGATGAGCAGTTCTTC. This sequence encodes CASPGLREDEQFF.

J is TRBJ1-1 and V is TRBV6-6, with a possible D match to TRBD1 (6 bases). The CDR3 runs 14 residues. Trimming took off 0 bases at V and 1 base at J, with 6 bases between the two ends. The germline V gene encodes CDR1 MNHNY and CDR2 SVGAGI (reference sequence). The chain's CDR3 is CASSYSQGNTEAFF. CDR3 coding DNA: TGTGCCAGCAGTTACTCACAGGGGAACACTGAAGCTTTCTTT.

This chain connects TRBV5-4 to TRBJ2-1; 7 positions match TRBD2. The V segment lost 4 bases and the J segment 12 bases; nucleotides outside the gene matches: 7. From germline, CDR1 is SGHNT and CDR2 YYREEE (reference sequence). This CDR3 comprises 12 residues. CDR3 protein: CASSLRETGQFF. CDR3 coding DNA: TGTGCCAGCAGCCTGCGGGAGACTGGGCAGTTCTTC.

This rearrangement joins TRBV7-9 to TRBJ2-7; 9 nucleotides match TRBD2. V shed 4 bases and J 3 bases; nucleotides not matched to a gene: 10. Germline-derived CDR1 and CDR2 are SEHNR and FQNEAQ (reference sequence). This CDR3 has 16 amino acids. CDR3 in DNA: TGTGCCAGCAGCTACCCCTCTAGCGGGGCGCTCTACGAGCAGTACTTC. This encodes CASSYPSSGALYEQYF.

The chain combines TRBV7-3 with TRBJ2-1, with 9 bases that match TRBD2. J was trimmed by 9 bases and V by 3 bases; bases with no gene match: 9. Per the germline V gene, CDR1 is SGHTA and CDR2 is FQGTGA. This CDR3 has 15 amino acids. In DNA, the CDR3 is TGTGCCAGCAGCTTGAGCGGGAGGCCCCACAGTGAGCAGTTCTTC. As protein: CASSLSGRPHSEQFF.

J is TRBJ1-1 and V is TRBV7-9; perhaps TRBD1 as D (5 bases). CDR1 and CDR2 from the germline V gene are SEHNR and FQNEAQ (reference sequence). Between the trimmed V and J ends, which lost 4 bases and 1 base, there was a span of 10 bases. This CDR3 region has 14 residues. For the CDR3, the DNA is TGTGCCAGCAGCTATACGGGGGGGAACACTGAAGCTTTCTTT. Its protein product is CASSYTGGNTEAFF.

The chain employs TRBV5-8 and TRBJ1-3; D call uncertain. V lost 4 bases to trimming and J lost 4 bases, with 15 bases between them. There are 15 residues in the CDR3. CDR1 and CDR2 (germline): SGHTS, YDEGEE. The CDR3 DNA reads as TGTGCCAGCAGCCGGACTCCGGCGGGGGGAAACACCATATATTTT. This translates into CASSRTPAGGNTIYF.

In this sample, this clone turned up many times. Here the CDR3 reads CASSGSGDQPQHF. The DNA for the CDR3 is TGTGCCAGCTCAGGATCAGGGGATCAGCCCCAGCATTTT. The chain recombines TRBV18 with TRBJ1-5; D possibly corresponds to TRBD1 (6 bases). Germline lookup yields CDR1 KGHSH and CDR2 LQKENI. CDR3 length equals 13 residues. V dropped 5 bases and J dropped 5 bases, with 10 bases sitting between them.

A few counts support this clone. The CDR3 is CASSLGTGINQPQHF. The CDR3 DNA reads as TGTGCCAGCAGCTTGGGGACAGGGATCAATCAGCCCCAGCATTTT. The chain uses TRBV5-4 and TRBJ1-5, with 8 bases lining up with TRBD1. Trimming cost V 0 bases and J 3 bases; bases outside gene matches: 2. The CDR3 runs to 15 residues. Per germline, CDR1 SGHNT and CDR2 YYREEE (reference sequence).

This clone showed up just once. This chain connects TRBV28 to TRBJ1-2; D call uncertain. Between the trimmed V and J ends, which lost 2 bases and 4 bases, there was a span of 5 bases. Germline CDR1 and CDR2: MDHEN and SYDVKM. CDR3 length: 12 residues. The CDR3 DNA sequence: TGTGCCAGCAGTTTAGTCGGCTATGGCTACACCTTC. It specifies CASSLVGYGYTF.

The chain is built from TRBV5-4 and TRBJ2-1; D call uncertain. This CDR3 is built from 14 residues. Between the trimmed V and J ends, which lost 4 bases and 1 base, there was a span of 9 bases. CDR1 and CDR2 (germline): SGHNT, YYREEE (reference sequence). The CDR3 reads CASSPPGSYNEQFF. CDR3 coding DNA: TGTGCCAGCAGCCCTCCTGGTTCCTACAATGAGCAGTTCTTC.

The chain is built from TRBV6-5 and TRBJ1-3; no reliable D call. The CDR3 is 14 residues long. The V gene's germline CDR1 is MNHEY and CDR2 SVGAGI. Trimming cost V 6 bases and J 5 bases, with 14 bases left between them. The CDR3 nucleotides are TGTGCCAGCAGAGAACCGGGAAAAAGAAACACCATATATTTT. This gives the protein CASREPGKRNTIYF.

The rearrangement uses TRBV25-1 and TRBJ2-7; 10 bases are a match to TRBD1. V was pared by 1 base and J by 5 bases, with 11 bases of the junction left unmatched. The CDR3 spans 17 residues. Germline V lookup: CDR1 MGHDK, CDR2 SYGVNS. DNA of the CDR3: TGTGCCAGCAGTGAATCCACCGGGACAGGGGTTTTTCACGAGCAGTACTTC. It translates to CASSESTGTGVFHEQYF.